In this sample, the clone carrying this TCR beta chain turned up a few times. Its antigen is not identified. Unique molecular identifiers were affixed to single, distinct cDNA molecules. TCRdb analysed the 5' RACE reads with MiXCR anew, one entry per CDR3 protein. The sample comprises 66,000 or so distinct CDR3 sequences, 11% of which are singletons, and 1.5% to 2% rests with the top ten. V lost 2 bases to trimming and J lost 4 bases, with 12 bases between them. The CDR3 consists of 14 residues. Germline V lookup: CDR1 SGHDT, CDR2 YYEEEE. This record comes from a study of early T cells in non-severe SARS-CoV-2 infection. General study results and limits: Matching with VDJdb favored anti-spike CD8 responses (missing private and CD4 specificities).

The chain links TRBV5-6 to TRBJ1-2; no clear D. This receptor was identified in an adult who was a healthcare worker with PCR-confirmed SARS-CoV-2 infection or an uninfected control (not recorded which). Specimen: whole blood. The CDR3 DNA is TGTGCCAGCAGCTTAGGAAGCTGGCGCTATGGCTACACCTTC. Amino acids: CASSLGSWRYGYTF.